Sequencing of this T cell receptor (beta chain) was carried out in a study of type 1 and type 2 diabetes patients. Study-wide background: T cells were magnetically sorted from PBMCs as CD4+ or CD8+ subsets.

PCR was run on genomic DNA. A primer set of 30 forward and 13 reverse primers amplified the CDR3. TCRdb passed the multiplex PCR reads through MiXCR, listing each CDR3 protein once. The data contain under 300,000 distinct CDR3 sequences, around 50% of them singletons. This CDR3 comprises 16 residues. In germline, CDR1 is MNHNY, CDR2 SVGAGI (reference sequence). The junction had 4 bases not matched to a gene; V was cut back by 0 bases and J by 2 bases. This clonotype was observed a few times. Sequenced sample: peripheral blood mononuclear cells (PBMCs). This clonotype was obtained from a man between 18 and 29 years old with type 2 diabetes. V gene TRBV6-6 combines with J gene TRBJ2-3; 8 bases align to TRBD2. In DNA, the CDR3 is TGTGCCAGCAGTTACTCGACCGGGGGGGCCACAGATACGCAGTATTTT. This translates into CASSYSTGGATDTQYF.